This TCR beta chain stems from a study of T cells in Graves' hyperthyroidism and ophthalmopathy (dated by TCRdb to 2018 to 2020). With respect to the entire study: Peripheral blood samples were taken at initial diagnosis, before any treatment was given. In several Graves' hyperthyroidism patients, the study also compared T-cell repertoires from thyroid tissue with T-cell repertoires from blood. The paper reports TCR Vbeta CDR3 sequencing of some 140 peripheral blood samples: 43 ophthalmopathy, under 85 hyperthyroidism and 17 progressor patients. TCR V-J signatures able to tell the groups apart were searched for in a discovery cohort of more than 90 patients, of whom 43 had Graves' ophthalmopathy and about 55 had stable Graves' hyperthyroidism. The roughly 94 discovery patients were randomly divided into training and test sets at a 7:3 ratio. Prospective prediction of ophthalmopathy was tested in an independent validation cohort of fewer than 20 hyperthyroidism patients and 15 to 17 patients who later progressed to ophthalmopathy. Following sampling, methimazole starting at 30 mg daily was given to hyperthyroidism patients, and high-dose intravenous methylprednisolone was given to ophthalmopathy patients. What the authors observed across the whole study: Ophthalmopathy was separated from stable hyperthyroidism by a 13 V-J signature model, with around 88% sensitivity and approximately 84% specificity obtained in cross-validation and 80%/75% obtained in testing. Blood samples also contained most of the expanded thyroid clonotypes (frequency above 0.001), which suggests that blood repertoires may reflect thyroid immune responses. In validation, the model predicted progression to ophthalmopathy with 65% to 71% sensitivity and about 73% specificity, a median of about six months before onset. Sample size was not statistically predetermined, and blinding of investigators to group allocation was not performed.

This clonotype was seen at least ten times. Its binding antigen is unknown. There are no base qualities to consult, and no much larger clone falls within one base. Ophthalmopathy patients had moderately to severely active disease, Clinical Activity Score of at least 3, NOSPECS grade of at least 4, and duration under 3 months. Any patient with an uncontrolled infection, another autoimmune disease, pregnancy or lactation was excluded. Diagnoses relied on clinical symptoms, serum thyroxine and TRAb, thyroid ultrasound and orbital computed tomography. PBMCs were isolated from about 10 ml of fresh peripheral blood by Ficoll-Paque density gradient centrifugation. Total RNA was extracted with Trizol reagent, and quality was checked on an Agilent 2100 Bioanalyzer. The junction shows trimming of 5 bases on V and 13 bases on J, plus 20 bases between the germline ends. Taken from cysteine to phenylalanine, the CDR3 has 13 residues. Here the CDR3 DNA is all that survives: 39 bases in frame from base 1. The germline V gene sets CDR1 to SQVTM and CDR2 to ANQGSEA.

Amplification of TCR beta CDR3 regions was carried out from RNA transcripts. A first-round RT-PCR of the TCR CDR3 used the HTBI primer set with the Qiagen OneStep RT-PCR kit. A second multiplex PCR round built the libraries, followed by size selection and purification. Paired-end sequencing of the libraries was performed with 100 bp reads on an Illumina HiSeq2000. On the authors' methods: SOAPnuke was used to process the raw data, throwing out any read that contained adapters or uncalled bases, had a mean Phred below 15, or lacked an exact constant-primer or identifier match. COPE v1.2.5 was used to merge the high-quality paired reads, and each unique nucleotide sequence was defined as a clonotype. MiTCR v1.1 was used to align clonotypes to the IMGT TRBV, TRBD and TRBJ reference segments. The analysis included only V-J combinations with a frequency above 0.0001, which together covered 99% to 99.2% of the repertoires. A TCS score was defined as the ratio between F50 (clonal expansion) and ExV (chaos), using BLOSUM62-based TCRdist between CDR3 peptides within each V-J. Welch's t-statistics and random forest reduced roughly 540 V-J features to 13, which were used in a naive Bayes classifier (R e1071). Clones were called with MiXCR by TCRdb after fastp trimmed the public reads at Q25, and only in-frame beta chains were retained. Merged by CDR3 protein, the rows form single entries marked with the most common genes and DNA. What appears here as the V and J calls and clone size reflects TCRdb's work, not the paper's. The sample yields about 590,000 distinct CDR3 sequences; approximately 14% were counted once. In total, the top ten clones hold less than 9% of the sample.

The sample comprised blood. The sequence is built from TRBV29-1 and TRBJ1-4; tentative D gene TRBD1, with 5 bases matching. This TCR derives from a woman aged 18-35 years with Graves' ophthalmopathy. The sequenced DNA is TGCAGCGTTAGAACAGGCCATTTGAAAGGACTGTTTTTT. This sequence encodes CSVRTGHLKGLFF.